This TCR delta chain was sequenced during a study of γδ T cells in repeated Plasmodium falciparum infection. TCRdb repeated clone calling on the multiplex PCR reads with CATT. Of tens of thousands of delta-chain clones detected, about 1.5% appear once; the ten largest clones hold about 15%. Bulk repertoires came from Vgamma9/Vdelta2+ or Vdelta2-negative gammadelta T cells flow-sorted from PBMC. The CDR3 contains 19 residues. The J segment lost 3 bases and the V segment lost 5 bases, leaving 20 bases of the junction unmatched. Per the germline V gene, CDR1 is TSWWSYY and CDR2 is QGS. About this clone: The protein given by TCRdb reflects a much larger clone and differs at residue 6 from this DNA's translation, likely from a read error; the protein shown is the DNA's translation.

This receptor was obtained from a pool of human donors (malaria-infected and uninfected, not separated). Sequenced sample: gamma-delta T cells from blood. This rearrangement joins TRDV1 to TRDJ1, with TRDD3 identical over 8 bases. The CDR3 sequence: CALGFLGSYLGDAADKLIF. DNA of the CDR3: TGTGCTCTTGGGTTCCTCGGTAGTTACTTGGGGGATGCCGCCGATAAACTCATCTTT.